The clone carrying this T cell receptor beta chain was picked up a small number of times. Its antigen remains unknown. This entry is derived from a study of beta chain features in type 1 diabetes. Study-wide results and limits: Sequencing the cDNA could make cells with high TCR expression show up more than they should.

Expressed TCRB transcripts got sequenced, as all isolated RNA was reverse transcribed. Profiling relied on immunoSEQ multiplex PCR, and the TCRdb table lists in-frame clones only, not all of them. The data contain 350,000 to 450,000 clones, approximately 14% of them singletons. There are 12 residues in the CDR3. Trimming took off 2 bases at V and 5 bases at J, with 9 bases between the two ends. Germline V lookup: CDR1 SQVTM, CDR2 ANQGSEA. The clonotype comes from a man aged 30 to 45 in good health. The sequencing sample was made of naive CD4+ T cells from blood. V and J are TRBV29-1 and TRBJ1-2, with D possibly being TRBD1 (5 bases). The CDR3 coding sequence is TGCAGCGTTGAATTGGGGGAGTATGGCTACACCTTC. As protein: CSVELGEYGYTF.